This T cell receptor beta chain was identified in a study of cytomegalovirus exposure and HLA in healthy donors. The V segment lost 1 base and the J segment 1 base; nucleotides outside the gene matches: 7. Germline-derived CDR1 and CDR2 are SGHVS and FNYEAQ. This CDR3 has 17 amino acids. Primers for the PCR totalled 60 Vbeta and 13 Jbeta. Produced via immunoSEQ multiplex PCR; TCRdb's table is partial and in-frame only. In the table there are approximately 100,000 clones, about 80% of which are singletons. Material for sequencing was PBMCs. This receptor was obtained from a female donor in good health and CMV-seronegative. The chain employs TRBV7-6 and TRBJ1-5; 7 nucleotides align to TRBD1. Here the CDR3 reads CASSLGEGGLSNQPQHF. CDR3 sequence (DNA): TGTGCCAGCAGCTTAGGAGAAGGGGGCCTCAGCAATCAGCCCCAGCATTTT.